Presented here are 12 T cell receptor beta chains from one specimen sequenced in a study of T cells after yellow fever vaccination. MiXCR, run by TCRdb on the 5' RACE reads, gives a single entry per CDR3 protein. The profile covers hundreds of thousands of distinct CDR3 sequences, with less than 20% appearing a single time and roughly 17% taken by the ten largest. Source: PBMCs, taken 4 to 5 days after the first yellow fever vaccination. All receptors come from a man aged 18 to 35 who received the YFV17D yellow fever vaccine.

This clonotype was picked up a small number of times. The chain is built from TRBV7-9 and TRBJ1-1; D may be TRBD1 (6 bases). With 3 bases removed from V and 7 bases from J, the gap between germline ends came to 15 bases. This CDR3 spans 14 amino acids. Germline values: CDR1 SEHNR, CDR2 FQNEAQ (reference sequence). CDR3 loop: CASSFAGTHNEAFF. For the CDR3, the DNA is TGTGCCAGCAGCTTTGCCGGGACACACAATGAAGCTTTCTTT.

The chain is built from TRBV7-2 and TRBJ1-4; no reliable D call. The CDR3 sequence is 16 residues long. The germline gives CDR1 SGHTA, CDR2 FQGNSA. V shed 1 base and J shed 8 bases, with 17 bases lying between them. CDR3 protein: CASSLGSVGKREKLFF. The CDR3 bases are TGTGCCAGCAGCTTAGGCTCGGTCGGGAAGCGGGAAAAACTGTTTTTT.

This clonotype was detected only a few times. CDR3 in DNA: TGTGCCATCAGTGAGTCGGCTAGCGGGGGGGCTAATGAGCAGTTCTTC. Protein product: CAISESASGGANEQFF. The J gene is TRBJ2-1, the V gene TRBV10-3; 12 bases line up with TRBD2. The CDR3 totals 16 residues. CDR1 and CDR2 from the germline V gene are ENHRY and SYGVKD. The trim removed 0 bases at V and 7 bases at J, leaving 4 bases unmatched.

This clonotype showed up just a few times. V and J are TRBV6-5 and TRBJ2-1; the match to TRBD1 covers 8 bases. The CDR3 contains 15 residues. Germline trimming cut 2 bases from V and 7 bases from J; bases unmatched to any gene: 7. CDR1 is MNHEY, CDR2 SVGAGI, per germline. CDR3 in amino acids: CASSYPQGAGNEQFF. CDR3 DNA sequence: TGTGCCAGCAGTTACCCTCAGGGGGCGGGTAATGAGCAGTTCTTC.

The chain joins TRBV5-6 to TRBJ2-7; D possibly corresponds to TRBD1 (6 bases). The CDR3 runs to 14 residues. From germline, CDR1 is SGHDT and CDR2 YYEEEE. V gave up 1 base and J gave up 3 bases, with 11 bases separating them. The DNA of the CDR3 is TGTGCCAGCAGCTTGACTGGCAGGGGCTACGAGCAGTACTTC. Protein: CASSLTGRGYEQYF.

The J gene is TRBJ2-1, the V gene TRBV23-1; 9 nucleotides align to TRBD2. TRBV23-1 is recorded as an ORF, its role being uncertain. The CDR3 has 12 amino acids. Trimming cost V 9 bases and J 8 bases; bases outside gene matches: 5. This CDR3 reads CARSGGRDEQFF. The CDR3 coding sequence is TGCGCCAGAAGCGGGGGGAGGGATGAGCAGTTCTTC.

There are a few counts of this clonotype. The chain recombines TRBV7-6 with TRBJ2-5, with a possible D match to TRBD1 (6 bases). From germline, CDR1 is SGHVS and CDR2 FNYEAQ. Trimming removed 5 bases from V and 5 bases from J, with 21 bases in between. The CDR3 runs to 16 residues. The CDR3 here is CASSQAPPGQGETQYF. The DNA for the CDR3 is TGTGCCAGCAGCCAAGCACCGCCGGGACAAGGGGAGACCCAGTACTTC.

This clonotype was counted a few times. The CDR3 here is CASSIRDSNNEKLFF. The CDR3 DNA sequence: TGTGCCAGTAGTATACGGGACAGTAATAATGAAAAACTGTTTTTT. The chain joins TRBV19 to TRBJ1-4; TRBD1 matches at 7 bases. Germline V gene data show CDR1 as LNHDA and CDR2 as SQIVND (reference sequence). The CDR3 is 15 residues long. The V segment lost 2 bases and the J segment 4 bases; nucleotides outside the gene matches: 4.

This clonotype was observed a handful of times. This may be a read error: a much more frequent sequence differs by one nucleotide. The chain recombines TRBV7-2 with TRBJ2-5; D unresolved. CDR1 is SGHTA, CDR2 FQGNSA, per germline. The CDR3 totals 11 residues. V was cut by 7 bases and J by 0 bases, with 3 bases left in between. In DNA form, the CDR3 reads TGTGCCAGCACTTACCAAGAGACCCAGTACTTC. Its protein product is CASTYQETQYF. Using reference TRBV7-2 and TRBJ2-5 for the parts outside the CDR3, the full variable domain is GAGVSQSPSNKVTEKGKDVELRCDPISGHTALYWYRQSLGQGLEFLIYFQGNSAPDKSGLPSDRFSAERTGGSVSTLTIQRTQQEDSAVYLCASTYQETQYFGPGTRLLVL.

This clonotype has only a few counts. V and J are TRBV6-2 or TRBV6-3 and TRBJ2-5, with D unresolved. Per germline, CDR1 MNHEY and CDR2 SVGEGT. The germline V and J ends were trimmed by 6 bases and 3 bases, with 20 bases remaining between them. This CDR3 spans 16 amino acids. DNA of the CDR3: TGTGCCAGCAGCTCCCTGGGCCGCACCAATGAAGAGACCCAGTACTTC. Amino acid sequence: CASSSLGRTNEETQYF.

A few counts support this clonotype. J is TRBJ2-7 and V is TRBV15; D is undetermined. V dropped 6 bases and J dropped 9 bases, with 15 bases sitting between them. The CDR3 has 12 residues. CDR1 is LNHNV, CDR2 YYDKDF, per germline (reference sequence). The CDR3 region is CATRIVVYGQYV. CDR3 in DNA: TGTGCCACCAGAATAGTCGTTTATGGGCAGTACGTC.

This chain connects TRBV7-9 to TRBJ2-5; TRBD1 aligns across 9 bases. The CDR3 contains 16 residues. Germline CDR1 reads SEHNR; CDR2 reads FQNEAQ (reference sequence). The ends lost 2 bases at V and 3 bases at J; junction bases unmatched: 7. This chain's CDR3 is CASSLLRDREEETQYF. For the CDR3, the DNA is TGTGCCAGCAGCTTACTCCGGGACAGGGAGGAAGAGACCCAGTACTTC.